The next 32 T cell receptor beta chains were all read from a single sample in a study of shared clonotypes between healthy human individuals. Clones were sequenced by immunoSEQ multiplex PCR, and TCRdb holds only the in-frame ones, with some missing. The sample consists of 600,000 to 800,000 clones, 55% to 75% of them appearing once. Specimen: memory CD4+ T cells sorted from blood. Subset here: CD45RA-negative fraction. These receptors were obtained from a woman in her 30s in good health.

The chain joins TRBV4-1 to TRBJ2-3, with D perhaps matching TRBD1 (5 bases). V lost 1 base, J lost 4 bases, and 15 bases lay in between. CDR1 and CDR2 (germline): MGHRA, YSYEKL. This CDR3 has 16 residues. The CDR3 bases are TGCGCCAGCAGCCAAGGGTGGGGCAGGAGTTCAGATACGCAGTATTTT. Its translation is CASSQGWGRSSDTQYF.

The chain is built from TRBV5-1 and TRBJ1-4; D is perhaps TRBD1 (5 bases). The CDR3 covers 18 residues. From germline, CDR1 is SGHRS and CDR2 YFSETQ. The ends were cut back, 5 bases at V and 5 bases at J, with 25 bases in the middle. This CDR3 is CASRLPLEPGPVNEKLFF. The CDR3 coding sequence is TGCGCCAGCAGACTACCTCTCGAACCGGGACCTGTGAATGAAAAACTGTTTTTT.

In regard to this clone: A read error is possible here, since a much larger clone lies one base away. CDR3 sequence reads: CASSPDSFNYGYTF. The CDR3 DNA is TGCGCCAGCAGCCCGGACAGTTTCAACTATGGCTACACCTTC. V is TRBV4-1 and J is TRBJ1-2; the D gene is possibly TRBD1 (6 bases). The CDR3 is 14 amino acids. V was cut by 4 bases and J by 2 bases, with 11 bases left in between. CDR1 MGHRA and CDR2 YSYEKL come from the germline V gene.

The CDR3: CASSLVLGQGLAKNIQYF. The CDR3 DNA is TGTGCCAGCAGCTTAGTTTTAGGGCAGGGCCTAGCCAAAAACATTCAGTACTTC. This rearrangement joins TRBV11-2 to TRBJ2-4; D possibly corresponds to TRBD1 (5 bases). V gave up 1 base and J gave up 0 bases, with 16 bases separating them. Germline-derived CDR1 and CDR2 are SGHAT and FQNNGV. The CDR3 has 18 residues.

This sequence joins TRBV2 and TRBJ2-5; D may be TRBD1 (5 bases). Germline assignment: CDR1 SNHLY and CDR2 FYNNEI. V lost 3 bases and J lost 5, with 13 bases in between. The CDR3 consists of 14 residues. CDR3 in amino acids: CASSDTGFAETQYF. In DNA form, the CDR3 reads TGTGCCAGCAGTGATACAGGTTTCGCGGAGACCCAGTACTTC.

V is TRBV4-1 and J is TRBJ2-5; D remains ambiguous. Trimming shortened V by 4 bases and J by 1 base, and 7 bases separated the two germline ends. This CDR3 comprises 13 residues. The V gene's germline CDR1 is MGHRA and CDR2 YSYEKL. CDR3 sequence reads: CASSPVVQETQYF. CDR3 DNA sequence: TGCGCCAGCAGCCCGGTTGTCCAAGAGACCCAGTACTTC.

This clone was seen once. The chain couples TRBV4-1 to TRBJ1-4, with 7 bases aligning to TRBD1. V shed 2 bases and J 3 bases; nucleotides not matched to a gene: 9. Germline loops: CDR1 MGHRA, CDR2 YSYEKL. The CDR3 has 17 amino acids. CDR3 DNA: TGCGCCAGCAGCCAACTAGAAACCGGGACAGCTAATGAAAAACTGTTTTTT. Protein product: CASSQLETGTANEKLFF.

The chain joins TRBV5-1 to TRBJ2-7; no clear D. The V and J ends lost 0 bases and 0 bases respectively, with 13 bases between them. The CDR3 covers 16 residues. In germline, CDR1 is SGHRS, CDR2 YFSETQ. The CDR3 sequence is CASSLARLATSYEQYF. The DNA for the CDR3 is TGCGCCAGCAGCTTGGCCCGTCTGGCGACCTCCTACGAGCAGTACTTC.

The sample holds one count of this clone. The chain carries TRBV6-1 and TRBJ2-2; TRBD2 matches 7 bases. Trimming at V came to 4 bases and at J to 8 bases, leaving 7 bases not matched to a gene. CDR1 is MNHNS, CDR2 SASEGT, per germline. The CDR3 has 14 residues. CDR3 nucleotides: TGTGCCAGCAGTGTGGGGCGGGAGCTTGGGGAGCTGTTTTTT. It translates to CASSVGRELGELFF.

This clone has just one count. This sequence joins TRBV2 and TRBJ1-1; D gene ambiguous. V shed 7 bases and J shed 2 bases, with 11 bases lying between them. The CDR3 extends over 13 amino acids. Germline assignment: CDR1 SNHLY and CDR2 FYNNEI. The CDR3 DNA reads TGTGCCAGCACGCAGAGCCTTAACACTGAAGCTTTCTTT. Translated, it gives CASTQSLNTEAFF.

DNA of the CDR3: TGTGCCTGGACTGACGATGAGGGCTCTAATGAAAAACTGTTTTTT. Translated: CAWTDDEGSNEKLFF. This chain connects TRBV30 to TRBJ1-4; no definite D call. The germline V gene has CDR1 GTSNPN and CDR2 SVGIG (reference sequence). V lost 4 bases and J lost 3, with 15 bases in between. This CDR3 contains 15 residues.

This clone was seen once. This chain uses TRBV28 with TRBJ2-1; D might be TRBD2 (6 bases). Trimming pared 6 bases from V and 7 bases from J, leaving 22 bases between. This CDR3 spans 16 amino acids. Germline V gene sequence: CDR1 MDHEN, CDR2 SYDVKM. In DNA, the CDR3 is TGTGCCAGCAGATCTCCCTATGGCGGGGTGGGGAATGAGCAGTTCTTC. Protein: CASRSPYGGVGNEQFF.

The CDR3 sequence is CASSHTSGRGRWNEQFF. The DNA for the CDR3 is TGTGCCAGCTCCCATACTAGCGGGAGGGGTAGATGGAATGAGCAGTTCTTC. J is TRBJ2-1 and V is TRBV18, with TRBD2 identical over 13 bases. This CDR3 contains 17 residues. Germline CDR1 and CDR2: KGHSH and LQKENI. The J segment lost 7 bases and the V segment lost 6 bases, leaving 12 bases of the junction unmatched.

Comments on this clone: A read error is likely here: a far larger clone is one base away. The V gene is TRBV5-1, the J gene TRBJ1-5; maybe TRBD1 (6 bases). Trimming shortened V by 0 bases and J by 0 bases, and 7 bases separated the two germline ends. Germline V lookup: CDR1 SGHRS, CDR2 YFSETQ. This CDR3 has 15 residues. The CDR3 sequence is CASSLAGDSNQPQHF. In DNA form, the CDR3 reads TGCGCCAGCAGCTTGGCAGGGGATAGCAATCAGCCCCAGCATTTT.

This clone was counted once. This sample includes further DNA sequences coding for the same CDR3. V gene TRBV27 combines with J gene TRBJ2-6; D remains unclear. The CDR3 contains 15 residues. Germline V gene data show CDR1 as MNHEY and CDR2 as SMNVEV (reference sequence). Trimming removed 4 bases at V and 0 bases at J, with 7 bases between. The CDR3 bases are TGTGCCAGCAGTTCCTTGAGCTCTGGGGCCAACGTCCTGACTTTC. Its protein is CASSSLSSGANVLTF.

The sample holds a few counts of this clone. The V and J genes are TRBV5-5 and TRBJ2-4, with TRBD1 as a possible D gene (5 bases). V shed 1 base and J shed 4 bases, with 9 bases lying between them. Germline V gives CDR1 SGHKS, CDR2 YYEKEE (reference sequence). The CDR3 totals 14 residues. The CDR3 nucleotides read TGTGCCAGCAGCTTGACCTCAGGGAAAAACATTCAGTACTTC. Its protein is CASSLTSGKNIQYF.

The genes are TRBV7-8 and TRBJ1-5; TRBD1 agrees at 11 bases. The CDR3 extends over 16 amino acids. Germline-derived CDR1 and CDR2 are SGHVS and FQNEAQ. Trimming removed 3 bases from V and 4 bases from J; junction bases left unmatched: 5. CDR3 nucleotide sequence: TGTGCCAGCAGCTTTGCCGGGACAGGGGGGAATCAGCCCCAGCATTTT. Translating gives CASSFAGTGGNQPQHF.

Here the CDR3 DNA reads TGTGCCAGCAGCTTAACCCCAGGACAGGGGTACGAGCAGTACTTC. It specifies CASSLTPGQGYEQYF. The rearrangement joins TRBV7-2 to TRBJ2-7; 9 bases align to TRBD1. This CDR3 is 15 amino acids long. CDR1 is SGHTA and CDR2 is FQGNSA in the germline V gene. Trimming cost V 2 bases and J 4 bases; bases outside gene matches: 6.

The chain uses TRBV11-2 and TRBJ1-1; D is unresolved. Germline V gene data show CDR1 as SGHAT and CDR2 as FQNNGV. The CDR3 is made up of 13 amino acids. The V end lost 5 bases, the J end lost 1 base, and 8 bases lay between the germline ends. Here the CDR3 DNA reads TGTGCCAGCAGCCCCGGTAGGAACACTGAAGCTTTCTTT. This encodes CASSPGRNTEAFF.

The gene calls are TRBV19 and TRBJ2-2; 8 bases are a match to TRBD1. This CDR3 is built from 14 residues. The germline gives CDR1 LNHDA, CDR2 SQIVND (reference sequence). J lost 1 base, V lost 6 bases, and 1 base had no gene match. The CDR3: CASSGTGNTGELFF. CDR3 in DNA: TGTGCCAGTAGCGGGACAGGGAACACCGGGGAGCTGTTTTTT.

CDR3 protein: CASSRQGALEGNTIYF. CDR3 nucleotide sequence: TGTGCCAGCTCACGTCAGGGGGCCCTGGAGGGAAACACCATATATTTT. The gene calls are TRBV18 and TRBJ1-3, with 8 bases aligning to TRBD1. CDR1 and CDR2 (germline): KGHSH, LQKENI. V gave up 4 bases and J gave up 4 bases; unmatched junction bases: 9. This CDR3 region has 16 residues.

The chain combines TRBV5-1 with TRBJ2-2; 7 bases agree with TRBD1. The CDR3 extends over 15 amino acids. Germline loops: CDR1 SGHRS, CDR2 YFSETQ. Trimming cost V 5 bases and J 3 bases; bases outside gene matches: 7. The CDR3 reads CASSRQGEDTGELFF. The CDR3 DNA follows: TGCGCCAGCAGTCGACAGGGCGAGGACACCGGGGAGCTGTTTTTT.

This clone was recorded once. CDR3 coding DNA: TGTGCCAGCACCCTAGCGGTCTACAATGAGCAGTTCTTC. This sequence encodes CASTLAVYNEQFF. This chain uses TRBV2 with TRBJ2-1, with 7 bases matching TRBD2. V shed 7 bases and J 3 bases; nucleotides not matched to a gene: 3. Per germline, CDR1 SNHLY and CDR2 FYNNEI. The CDR3 covers 13 residues.

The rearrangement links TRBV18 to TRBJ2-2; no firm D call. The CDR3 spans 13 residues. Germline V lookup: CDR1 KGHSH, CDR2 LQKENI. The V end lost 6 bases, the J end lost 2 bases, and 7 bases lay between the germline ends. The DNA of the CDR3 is TGTGCCAGCTCCTTTTCTAACACCGGGGAGCTGTTTTTT. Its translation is CASSFSNTGELFF.

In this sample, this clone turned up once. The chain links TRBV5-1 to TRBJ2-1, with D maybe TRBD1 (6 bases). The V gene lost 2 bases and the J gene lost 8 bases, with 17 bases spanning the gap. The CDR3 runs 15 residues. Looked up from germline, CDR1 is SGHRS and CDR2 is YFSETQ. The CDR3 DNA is TGCGCCAGCAGCTTTGGTGCGGACAGTGTCGATGAGCAGTTCTTC. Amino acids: CASSFGADSVDEQFF.

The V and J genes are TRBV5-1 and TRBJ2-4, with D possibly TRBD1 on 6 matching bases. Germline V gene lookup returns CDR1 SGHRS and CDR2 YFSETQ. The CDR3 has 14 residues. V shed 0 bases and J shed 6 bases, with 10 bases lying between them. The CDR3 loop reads CASSLDVRGNIQYF. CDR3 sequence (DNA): TGCGCCAGCAGCTTGGATGTCAGGGGAAACATTCAGTACTTC.

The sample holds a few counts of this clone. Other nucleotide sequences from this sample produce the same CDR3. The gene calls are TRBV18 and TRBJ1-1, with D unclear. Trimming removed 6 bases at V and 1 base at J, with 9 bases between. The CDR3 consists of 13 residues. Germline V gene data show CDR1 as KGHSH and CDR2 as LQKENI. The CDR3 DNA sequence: TGTGCCAGCTCGCGGGGTAGGAACACTGAAGCTTTCTTT. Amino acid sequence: CASSRGRNTEAFF.

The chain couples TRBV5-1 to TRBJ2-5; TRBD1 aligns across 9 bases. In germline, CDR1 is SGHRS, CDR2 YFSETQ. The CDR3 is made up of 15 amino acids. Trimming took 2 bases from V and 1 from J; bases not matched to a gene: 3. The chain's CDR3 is CASSLQGAGQETQYF. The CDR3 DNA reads TGCGCCAGCAGCTTACAGGGGGCTGGCCAAGAGACCCAGTACTTC. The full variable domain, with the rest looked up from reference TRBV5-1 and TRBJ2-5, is KAGVTQTPRYLIKTRGQQVTLSCSPISGHRSVSWYQQTPGQGLQFLFEYFSETQRNKGNFPGRFSGRQFSNSRSEMNVSTLELGDSALYLCASSLQGAGQETQYFGPGTRLLVL.

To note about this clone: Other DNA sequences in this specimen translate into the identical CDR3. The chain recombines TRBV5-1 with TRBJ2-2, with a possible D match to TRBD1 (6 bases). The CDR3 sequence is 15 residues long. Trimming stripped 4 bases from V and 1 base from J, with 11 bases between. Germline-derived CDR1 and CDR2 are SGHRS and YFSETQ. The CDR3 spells CASSPGTQNTGELFF. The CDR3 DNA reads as TGCGCCAGCAGCCCCGGGACACAGAACACCGGGGAGCTGTTTTTT.

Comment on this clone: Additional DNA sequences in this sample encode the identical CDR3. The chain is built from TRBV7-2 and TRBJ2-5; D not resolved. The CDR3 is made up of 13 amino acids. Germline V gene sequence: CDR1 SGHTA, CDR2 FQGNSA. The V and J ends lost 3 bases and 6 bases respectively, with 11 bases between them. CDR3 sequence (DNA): TGTGCCAGCAGCTTCCTTAATGGAAAGACCCAGTACTTC. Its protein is CASSFLNGKTQYF.

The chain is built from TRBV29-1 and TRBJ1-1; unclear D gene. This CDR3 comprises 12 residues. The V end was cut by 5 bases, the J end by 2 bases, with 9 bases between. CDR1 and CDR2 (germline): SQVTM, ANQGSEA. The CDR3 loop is CSVSSGNTEAFF. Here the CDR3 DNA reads TGCAGCGTTAGTTCAGGAAACACTGAAGCTTTCTTT.

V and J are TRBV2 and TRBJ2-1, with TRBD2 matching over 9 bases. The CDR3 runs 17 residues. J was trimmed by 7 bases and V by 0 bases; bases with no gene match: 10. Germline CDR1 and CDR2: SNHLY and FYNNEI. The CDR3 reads CASSEALISGRQNEQFF. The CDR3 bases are TGTGCCAGCAGTGAAGCGCTGATTAGCGGGAGACAGAATGAGCAGTTCTTC.